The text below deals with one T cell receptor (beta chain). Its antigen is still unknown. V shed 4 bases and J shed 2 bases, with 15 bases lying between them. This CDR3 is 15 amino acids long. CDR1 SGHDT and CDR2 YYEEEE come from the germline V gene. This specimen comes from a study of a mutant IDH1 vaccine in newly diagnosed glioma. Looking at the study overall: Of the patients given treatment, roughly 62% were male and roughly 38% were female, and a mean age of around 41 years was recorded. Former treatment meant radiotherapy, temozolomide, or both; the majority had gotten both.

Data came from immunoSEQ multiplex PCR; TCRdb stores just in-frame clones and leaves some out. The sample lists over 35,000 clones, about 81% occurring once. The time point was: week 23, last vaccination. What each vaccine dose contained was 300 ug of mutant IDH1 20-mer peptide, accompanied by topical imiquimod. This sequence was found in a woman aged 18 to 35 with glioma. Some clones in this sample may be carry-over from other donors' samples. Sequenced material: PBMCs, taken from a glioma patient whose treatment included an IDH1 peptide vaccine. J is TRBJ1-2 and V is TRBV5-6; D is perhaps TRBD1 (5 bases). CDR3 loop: CASSPVGRANYGYTF. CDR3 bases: TGTGCCAGCAGCCCCGTCGGCAGGGCCAACTATGGCTACACCTTC. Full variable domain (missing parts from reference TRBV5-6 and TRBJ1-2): DAGVTQSPTHLIKTRGQQVTLRCSPKSGHDTVSWYQQALGQGPQFIFQYYEEEERQRGNFPDRFSGHQFPNYSSELNVNALLLGDSALYLCASSPVGRANYGYTFGSGTRLTVV.